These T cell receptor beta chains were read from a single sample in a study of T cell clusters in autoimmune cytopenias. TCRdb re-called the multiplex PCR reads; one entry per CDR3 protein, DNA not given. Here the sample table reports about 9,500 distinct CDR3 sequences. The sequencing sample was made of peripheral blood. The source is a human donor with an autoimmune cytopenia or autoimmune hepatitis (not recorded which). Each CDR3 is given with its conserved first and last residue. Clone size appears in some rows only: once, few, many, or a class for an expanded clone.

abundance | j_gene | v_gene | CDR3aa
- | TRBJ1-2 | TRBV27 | CASSPRGVVYGYTF
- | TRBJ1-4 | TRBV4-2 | CASSQDVREVREKLFF
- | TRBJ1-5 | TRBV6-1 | CASSVPGIVSNQPQHF
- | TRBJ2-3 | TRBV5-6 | CASRGLDTDTQYF
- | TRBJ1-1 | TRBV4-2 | CASSQDRVEAFF
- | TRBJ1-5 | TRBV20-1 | CSAGGQGDFQPQHF
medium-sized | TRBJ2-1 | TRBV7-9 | CASSLVVGGLNEQFF
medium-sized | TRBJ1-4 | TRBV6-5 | CASSSRRGSANEKLFF
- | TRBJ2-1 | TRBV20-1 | CSATSDPWADSTLGHEQFF
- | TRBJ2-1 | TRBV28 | CASRGLAGGSSYNEQFF
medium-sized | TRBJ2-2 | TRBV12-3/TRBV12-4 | CASSLRETGGELFF
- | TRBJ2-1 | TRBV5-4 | CASSRREGYLGSNEQFF
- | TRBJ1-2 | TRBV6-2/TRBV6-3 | CASTRGLRSEGYTF
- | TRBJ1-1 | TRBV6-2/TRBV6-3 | CASSSDRTPRMNTEAFF
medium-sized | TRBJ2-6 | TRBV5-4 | CASSSAENWANVLTF
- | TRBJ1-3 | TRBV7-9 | CASSTSPGQSSGNTIYF
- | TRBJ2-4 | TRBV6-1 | CASSEVFGGGQNIQYF
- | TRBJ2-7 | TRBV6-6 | CASSFGTGNEQYF
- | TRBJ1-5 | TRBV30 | CAWDFEGNQPQHF
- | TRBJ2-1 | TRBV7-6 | CASSPPGGLGEQFF
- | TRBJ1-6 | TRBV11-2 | CASSFQGYNSPLHF
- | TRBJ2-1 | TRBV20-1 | CSAGSGGSYNEQFF
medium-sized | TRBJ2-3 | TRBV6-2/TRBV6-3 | CASSPGTSTDTQYF
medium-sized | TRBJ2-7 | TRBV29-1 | CSGVKDGTTPEQYF
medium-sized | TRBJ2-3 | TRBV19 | CASSIRARDTQYF
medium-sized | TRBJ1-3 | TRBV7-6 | CASSLRSGQVSGNTIYF
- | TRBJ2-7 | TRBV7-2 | CASSLVRGEQYF
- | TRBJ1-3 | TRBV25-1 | CATGAGNTIYF
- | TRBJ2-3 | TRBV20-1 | CSMTRGGTDTQYF
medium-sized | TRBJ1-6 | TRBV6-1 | CASRTGQLYNSPLHF
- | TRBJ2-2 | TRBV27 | CASSFRGDGELFF
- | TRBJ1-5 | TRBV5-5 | CASSLGAGGNQPQHF
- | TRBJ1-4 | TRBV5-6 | CASSLRQGEEKLFF
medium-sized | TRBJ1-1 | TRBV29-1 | CSIQPGTGNTEAFF
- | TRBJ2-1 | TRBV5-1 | CASSVDGGGYEQFF
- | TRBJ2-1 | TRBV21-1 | CASSKADFRASGRSYNEQFF
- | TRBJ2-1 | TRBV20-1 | CSAREGGGALYNEQFF
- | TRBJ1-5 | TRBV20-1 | CSPMMDSNQPQHF
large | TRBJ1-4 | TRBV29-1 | CSVSRRGATNEKLFF
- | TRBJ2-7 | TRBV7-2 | CASSPGLYEQYF
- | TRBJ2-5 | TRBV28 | CASSLTSGKETQYF
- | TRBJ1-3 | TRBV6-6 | CASSLTEFFSGNTIYF
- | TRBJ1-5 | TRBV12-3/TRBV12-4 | CASSSPEGASNQPQHF
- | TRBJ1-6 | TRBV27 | CASSNSGVLGSPLHF
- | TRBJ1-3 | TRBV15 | CATSRAGQASSGNTIYF
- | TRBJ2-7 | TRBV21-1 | CASSGSGTGSYEQYF
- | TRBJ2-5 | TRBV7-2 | CASSLFGQETQYF
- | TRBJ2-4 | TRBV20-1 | CSAREALIKHDQYF